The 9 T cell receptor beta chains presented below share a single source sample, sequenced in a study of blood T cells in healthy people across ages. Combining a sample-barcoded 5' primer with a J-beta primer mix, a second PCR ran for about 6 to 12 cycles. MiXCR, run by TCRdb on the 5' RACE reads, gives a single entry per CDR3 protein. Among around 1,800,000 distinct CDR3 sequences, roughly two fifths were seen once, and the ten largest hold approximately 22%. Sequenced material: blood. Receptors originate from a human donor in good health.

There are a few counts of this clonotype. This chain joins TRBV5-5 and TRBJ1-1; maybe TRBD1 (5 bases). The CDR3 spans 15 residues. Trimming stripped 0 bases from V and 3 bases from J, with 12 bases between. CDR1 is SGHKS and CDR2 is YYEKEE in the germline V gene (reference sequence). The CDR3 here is CASSLEPGADTEAFF. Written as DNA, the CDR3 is TGTGCCAGCAGCTTGGAACCCGGGGCTGACACTGAAGCTTTCTTT.

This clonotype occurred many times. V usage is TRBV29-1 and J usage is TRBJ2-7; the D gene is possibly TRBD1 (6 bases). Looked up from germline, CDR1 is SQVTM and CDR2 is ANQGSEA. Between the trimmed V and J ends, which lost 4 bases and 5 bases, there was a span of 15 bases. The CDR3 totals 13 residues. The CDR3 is CSVARTGNNEQYF. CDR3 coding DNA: TGCAGCGTTGCTCGTACAGGGAACAACGAGCAGTACTTC.

CDR3 in DNA: TGTGCCAGCAGCGGGGGGGGAGGTGACAATGAGCAGTTCTTC. This sequence encodes CASSGGGGDNEQFF. V gene TRBV9 combines with J gene TRBJ2-1; TRBD2 agrees at 7 bases. The CDR3 totals 14 residues. The V gene end was trimmed by 3 bases and the J gene end by 5 bases; junction bases not matched to a gene: 5. Germline-derived CDR1 and CDR2 are SGDLS and YYNGEE.

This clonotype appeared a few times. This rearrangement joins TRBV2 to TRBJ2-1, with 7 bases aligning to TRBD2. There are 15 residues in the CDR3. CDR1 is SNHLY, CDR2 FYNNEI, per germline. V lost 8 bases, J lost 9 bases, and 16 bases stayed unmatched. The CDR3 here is CASDLGSGDLGEQFF. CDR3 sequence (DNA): TGTGCCAGCGATTTGGGAAGCGGGGATCTTGGTGAGCAGTTCTTC.

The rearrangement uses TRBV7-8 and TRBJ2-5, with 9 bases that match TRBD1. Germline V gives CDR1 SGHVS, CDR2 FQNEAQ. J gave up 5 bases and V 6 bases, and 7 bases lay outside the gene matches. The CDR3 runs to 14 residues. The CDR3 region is CASRNHRGRETQYF. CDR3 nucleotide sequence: TGTGCCAGCAGAAATCACAGGGGGCGGGAGACCCAGTACTTC.

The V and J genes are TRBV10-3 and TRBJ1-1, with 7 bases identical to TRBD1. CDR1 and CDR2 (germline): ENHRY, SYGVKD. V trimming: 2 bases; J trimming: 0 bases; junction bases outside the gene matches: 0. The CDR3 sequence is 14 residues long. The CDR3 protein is CAISEQGVNTEAFF. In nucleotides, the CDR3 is TGTGCCATCAGTGAGCAGGGGGTGAACACTGAAGCTTTCTTT.

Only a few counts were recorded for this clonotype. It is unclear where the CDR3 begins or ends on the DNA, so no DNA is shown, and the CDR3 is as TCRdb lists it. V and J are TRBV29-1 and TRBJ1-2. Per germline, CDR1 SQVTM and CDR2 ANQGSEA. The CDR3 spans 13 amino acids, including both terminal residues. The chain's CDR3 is CSAWYKSGYGCTF.

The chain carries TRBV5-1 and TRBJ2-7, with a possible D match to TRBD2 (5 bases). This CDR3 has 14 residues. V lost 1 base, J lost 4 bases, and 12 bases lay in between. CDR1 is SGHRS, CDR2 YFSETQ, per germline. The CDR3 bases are TGCGCCAGCAGCTTGATGGGGAGCGAGTACGAGCAGTACTTC. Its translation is CASSLMGSEYEQYF.

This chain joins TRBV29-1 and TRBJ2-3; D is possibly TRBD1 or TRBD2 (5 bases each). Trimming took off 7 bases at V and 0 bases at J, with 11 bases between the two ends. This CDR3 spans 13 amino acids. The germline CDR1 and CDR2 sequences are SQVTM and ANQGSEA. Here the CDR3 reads CSAGDGSTDTQYF. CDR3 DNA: TGCAGCGCCGGGGACGGTAGCACAGATACGCAGTATTTT.